This TCR beta chain was sequenced during a study of blood T cell repertoires in COVID-19. The assay was immunoSEQ multiplex PCR, and TCRdb's table has in-frame clones only and misses some. The table includes some 270,000 clones, roughly 89% detected once. In germline, CDR1 is ENHRY, CDR2 SYGVKD. J was trimmed by 6 bases and V by 2 bases; bases with no gene match: 5. This CDR3 comprises 15 residues. This clone has only one observation. Sequencing was done on a sample of peripheral blood. This rearrangement joins TRBV10-3 to TRBJ1-5; 9 positions match TRBD1. The TCR originated in a woman aged 40 to 55 who had recovered from COVID-19. The CDR3 coding sequence is TGTGCCATCAGTGAGGGAGGACAGGGGAGTCAGCCCCAGCATTTT. Its translation is CAISEGGQGSQPQHF.